The 9 T cell receptor beta chains given below trace back to one sample, sequenced in a study of cytomegalovirus exposure and HLA in healthy donors. The primer mix had 60 Vbeta and 13 Jbeta primers. Clones were sequenced by immunoSEQ multiplex PCR, and TCRdb holds only the in-frame ones, with some missing. The sample table sets out about 160,000 clones. The sequencing sample was made of PBMCs. The receptors were gathered from a woman aged 60-75 years in good health and CMV-seronegative.

V gene TRBV7-8 combines with J gene TRBJ1-1; tentative D call: TRBD1 (5 bases). The CDR3 contains 14 residues. Germline V gives CDR1 SGHVS, CDR2 FQNEAQ. V lost 5 bases and J lost 3, with 13 bases in between. CDR3 amino acids: CASSLTPGDTEAFF. DNA for the CDR3: TGTGCCAGCAGCCTGACGCCGGGGGACACTGAAGCTTTCTTT.

V and J are TRBV9 and TRBJ1-1, with TRBD1 matching over 7 bases. The V gene's germline CDR1 is SGDLS and CDR2 YYNGEE. This CDR3 comprises 14 residues. Trimming at V came to 5 bases and at J to 2 bases, leaving 6 bases not matched to a gene. CDR3 region: CASSADRTNTEAFF. Here the CDR3 DNA reads TGTGCCAGCAGTGCGGACAGGACCAACACTGAAGCTTTCTTT.

The chain couples TRBV2 to TRBJ2-3; unclear D gene. The V end lost 5 bases, the J end lost 0 bases, and 9 bases lay between the germline ends. This CDR3 contains 14 residues. Germline assignment: CDR1 SNHLY and CDR2 FYNNEI. The CDR3 is CASSSKTSTDTQYF. CDR3 DNA sequence: TGTGCCAGCAGTTCCAAGACTAGCACAGATACGCAGTATTTT.

The CDR3 DNA follows: TGTGCCAGCAGCATCTCGACAGGCCATTCACCCCTCCACTTT. Protein: CASSISTGHSPLHF. V and J are TRBV6-5 and TRBJ1-6; TRBD1 might be the D (6 bases). CDR1 MNHEY and CDR2 SVGAGI come from the germline V gene. Trimming removed 6 bases from V and 8 bases from J, with 14 bases in between. CDR3 length equals 14 residues.

For this clone: The sample holds other DNA sequences that translate to the same CDR3. V gene TRBV7-3 combines with J gene TRBJ1-3; possible D gene TRBD1, 5 bases. The CDR3 has 15 amino acids. V gave up 2 bases and J gave up 4 bases, with 12 bases separating them. Germline V CDR1 and CDR2: SGHTA, FQGTGA. The CDR3 DNA sequence: TGTGCCAGCAGCTTATCTCCAGGGCCGGGAAACACCATATATTTT. It is translated as CASSLSPGPGNTIYF.

The chain is built from TRBV11-2 and TRBJ1-2; possibly TRBD1 for D (6 bases). This CDR3 has 15 residues. Trimming removed 5 bases at V and 4 bases at J, with 17 bases between. Per germline, CDR1 SGHAT and CDR2 FQNNGV. The CDR3 bases are TGTGCCAGCAGCCCTCTAGGACAGCTAATCTATGGCTACACCTTC. Translating gives CASSPLGQLIYGYTF.

The chain couples TRBV29-1 to TRBJ2-1; a possible D gene is TRBD1 (5 bases). There are 13 residues in the CDR3. Germline CDR1 reads SQVTM; CDR2 reads ANQGSEA. Trimming cost V 7 bases and J 15 bases, with 25 bases left between them. The CDR3 DNA reads TGCAGCGCTCTACCGACAGTAGGGCCGGTTCCGTTCTTC. It encodes CSALPTVGPVPFF.

The rearrangement uses TRBV2 and TRBJ2-5, with TRBD2 matching over 7 bases. The tail of the sequence fits TRBJ2-7 better, so the J call may be wrong. Germline lookup yields CDR1 SNHLY and CDR2 FYNNEI. The CDR3 spans 14 residues. The CDR3 sequence is CASSDLGEGYEQYF. For the CDR3, the DNA is TGTGCCAGCAGTGATTTAGGGGAGGGTTACGAGCAGTACTTC.

J is TRBJ2-1 and V is TRBV9; 12 bases line up with TRBD1. V lost 0 bases and J lost 9; bases outside the gene matches: 7. CDR1 and CDR2 (germline): SGDLS, YYNGEE. The CDR3 extends over 16 amino acids. DNA for the CDR3: TGTGCCAGCAGCGTAGTGGGGACAGGGGGCCTCGGTGAGCAGTTCTTC. Translated, it gives CASSVVGTGGLGEQFF.